The 27 T cell receptor beta chains reported below all come from one sample, sequenced in a study of T and B cells in COVID-19 patients. BIOMED2 TRB-A/B primer pools were used in multiplex TRB PCR. One entry per CDR3 protein, called by TCRdb with MiXCR from the multiplex PCR reads. The sample has 20,000 to 30,000 distinct CDR3 sequences; about 30% are singletons. Blood genomic DNA input for TRB amplification was about 240-550 ng. The sample was blood. Receptors were obtained from a human donor who had recovered from COVID-19.

The J gene is TRBJ2-2, the V gene TRBV4-1; TRBD1 matches 9 bases. Germline trimming cut 4 bases from V and 4 bases from J; bases unmatched to any gene: 1. CDR1 MGHRA and CDR2 YSYEKL come from the germline V gene. CDR3 length: 14 residues. Here the CDR3 DNA reads TGCGCCAGCAGCCGGGACAGGGTCACCGGGGAGCTGTTTTTT. Protein product: CASSRDRVTGELFF.

This chain links TRBV7-9 with TRBJ2-5; 9 bases are shared with TRBD1. The V segment lost 4 bases and the J segment 4 bases; nucleotides outside the gene matches: 7. CDR3 length: 15 residues. Germline V gene data show CDR1 as SEHNR and CDR2 as FQNEAQ (reference sequence). The CDR3 nucleotides are TGTGCCAGCAGCTGGGACAGGGTAGTAGGAGAGACCCAGTACTTC. Its translation is CASSWDRVVGETQYF.

In regard to this clonotype: A single base separates this from a much larger clone, so it may be a read error. The chain uses TRBV19 and TRBJ2-3, with 7 positions matching TRBD2. Germline V CDR1 and CDR2: LNHDA, SQIVND (reference sequence). This CDR3 region has 15 residues. The V segment lost 4 bases and the J segment 0 bases; nucleotides outside the gene matches: 4. The CDR3 DNA follows: TGTGCCAGTAGTACCCGAGCGGGAAGCACAGATACGCAGTATTTT. This translates into CASSTRAGSTDTQYF.

V and J are TRBV20-1 and TRBJ1-2, with D perhaps TRBD1 (5 bases). V lost 6 bases and J 8 bases, leaving 22 bases between the germline ends. This CDR3 spans 14 amino acids. Germline lookup yields CDR1 DFQATT and CDR2 SNEGSKA (reference sequence). CDR3 DNA: TGCAGTGCCCCCCGACAGTGGGGATCTAGCGGCTACACCTTC. Protein product: CSAPRQWGSSGYTF.

This clonotype is labeled as medium-sized. This chain joins TRBV29-1 and TRBJ1-2, with 7 bases that match TRBD1. This CDR3 region has 15 residues. With 4 bases clipped from V and 4 bases from J, the junction kept 12 bases outside the gene matches. Per the germline V gene, CDR1 is SQVTM and CDR2 is ANQGSEA. The CDR3 loop is CSVGGTGARSYGYTF. In DNA form, the CDR3 reads TGCAGCGTTGGGGGAACAGGGGCTAGGTCCTATGGCTACACCTTC.

This clonotype has only a few counts. The gene calls are TRBV24-1 and TRBJ2-2; D unresolved. Per germline, CDR1 KGHDR and CDR2 SFDVKD. V lost 1 base to trimming and J lost 0 bases, with 8 bases between them. This CDR3 comprises 16 residues. The CDR3, as DNA: TGTGCCACCAGTGATTTAGGTACTTCGAACACCGGGGAGCTGTTTTTT. It codes for CATSDLGTSNTGELFF.

This sequence joins TRBV12-3 or TRBV12-4 and TRBJ2-6; 9 bases are a match to TRBD1. With V trimmed by 4 bases and J by 0 bases, 4 bases remained unmatched. CDR3 length: 17 amino acids. Here the CDR3 reads CASSSGQGISGANVLTF. CDR3 sequence (DNA): TGTGCCAGCAGTTCGGGACAGGGTATCTCTGGGGCCAACGTCCTGACTTTC.

This sequence joins TRBV7-6 and TRBJ2-1, with TRBD2 matching over 13 bases. CDR3 length equals 14 residues. The V gene's germline CDR1 is SGHVS and CDR2 FNYEAQ. Trimming cost V 3 bases and J 11 bases; bases outside gene matches: 4. The CDR3 coding sequence is TGTGCCAGCAGCTTTGTACTAGCGGGAGGGCAGCAGTTCTTC. Its protein product is CASSFVLAGGQQFF. The whole variable domain, filled in from reference TRBV7-6 and TRBJ2-1, reads GAGVSQSPRYKVTKRGQDVALRCDPISGHVSLYWYRQALGQGPEFLTYFNYEAQQDKSGLPNDRFSAERPEGSISTLTIQRTEQRDSAMYRCASSFVLAGGQQFFGPGTRLTVL.

The chain joins TRBV20-1 to TRBJ2-3; 8 nucleotides match TRBD2. With 4 bases clipped from V and 4 bases from J, the junction kept 4 bases outside the gene matches. Per germline, CDR1 DFQATT and CDR2 SNEGSKA (reference sequence). The CDR3 is made up of 13 amino acids. Written as DNA, the CDR3 is TGCAGTGCTACGTTAGCGGGGTCAGATACGCAGTATTTT. It is translated as CSATLAGSDTQYF.

This clonotype is categorized as medium-sized (0.01 to 0.1%). The chain carries TRBV19 and TRBJ2-1; D may be TRBD1 (5 bases). Trimming pared 8 bases from V and 10 bases from J, leaving 18 bases between. The CDR3 has 13 amino acids. The germline V gene has CDR1 LNHDA and CDR2 SQIVND (reference sequence). CDR3 sequence (DNA): TGTGCCAGTTTGAACCAGGGTCTTGGAGAGCAGTTCTTC. It encodes CASLNQGLGEQFF.

As to this clonotype: A junction end diverges from the germline sequence, so it may reflect a read error. This sequence joins TRBV4-2 and TRBJ1-6; 7 bases match TRBD1. The CDR3 has 15 residues. Per germline, CDR1 LGHNA and CDR2 YNFKEQ. The CDR3 loop reads CASSQTGAYNSPLHF. Here the CDR3 DNA reads TGCGCCAGCAGCCAAACAGGGGCATATAATTCACCCCTCCACTTT.

This clonotype appeared once. The chain couples TRBV6-2 or TRBV6-3 to TRBJ1-2, with a tentative D call TRBD1 (6 bases). V was cut by 6 bases and J by 12 bases, with 14 bases left in between. The CDR3 spans 11 residues. Germline loops: CDR1 MNHEY, CDR2 SVGEGT. CDR3 amino acids: CASSQGGGHTF. The DNA for the CDR3 is TGTGCCAGCAGCCAGGGAGGGGGTCACACCTTC.

The chain has TRBV10-3 and TRBJ2-7; 8 nucleotides match TRBD1. The J segment lost 4 bases and the V segment lost 0 bases, leaving 2 bases of the junction unmatched. Per germline, CDR1 ENHRY and CDR2 SYGVKD. The CDR3 sequence is 14 residues long. This chain's CDR3 is CAISESGQGYEQYF. The CDR3 DNA is TGTGCCATCAGTGAGTCAGGACAGGGTTACGAGCAGTACTTC.

The V gene is TRBV18, the J gene TRBJ1-1, with a tentative D call TRBD1 (6 bases). Germline CDR1 is KGHSH and CDR2 is LQKENI. The CDR3 consists of 14 residues. Trimming cost V 0 bases and J 3 bases, with 8 bases left between them. CDR3 region: CASSPPGADTEAFF. The DNA of the CDR3 is TGTGCCAGCTCACCACCGGGGGCGGACACTGAAGCTTTCTTT.

This clonotype is labeled medium-sized (0.01 to 0.1%). The gene calls are TRBV29-1 and TRBJ2-1; a weak D match, TRBD2 (5 bases). This CDR3 has 13 amino acids. Deletions cut 6 bases from V and 6 bases from J, with 15 bases between. The germline gives CDR1 SQVTM, CDR2 ANQGSEA. This CDR3 is CSVLDLEGNEQFF. CDR3 nucleotide sequence: TGCAGCGTCCTGGACCTCGAGGGCAATGAGCAGTTCTTC.

This clonotype is medium-sized within its sample. J is TRBJ2-2 and V is TRBV29-1; perhaps TRBD1 as D (5 bases). Germline values: CDR1 SQVTM, CDR2 ANQGSEA. The germline V and J ends were trimmed by 2 bases and 0 bases, with 13 bases remaining between them. CDR3 length: 16 residues. CDR3 DNA sequence: TGCAGCGTTGAAATGCGACAGAAAGCGAACACCGGGGAGCTGTTTTTT. This gives the protein CSVEMRQKANTGELFF.

This rearrangement joins TRBV21-1 to TRBJ2-3; TRBD1, the table's D call, lacks a check against the DNA. TRBV21-1 is annotated as a pseudogene. CDR3 length: 14 residues. CDR3 protein: CASSEPRDRYTQYF. Here the CDR3 DNA reads TGTGCCAGCAGCGAACCTCGGGACAGGTATACGCAGTATTTT.

The rearrangement joins TRBV6-4 to TRBJ2-3; D is undetermined. The CDR3 totals 13 residues. V was trimmed by 6 bases and J by 1 base, leaving 8 bases between them. Germline V CDR1 and CDR2: MRHNA, SNTAGT. The CDR3 protein is CASSLTGTDTQYF. The CDR3 DNA reads TGTGCCAGCAGCCTTACAGGCACAGATACGCAGTATTTT.

V gene TRBV20-1 combines with J gene TRBJ2-2, with D uncertain. V lost 3 bases to trimming and J lost 8 bases, with 13 bases between them. CDR1 is DFQATT, CDR2 SNEGSKA, per germline (reference sequence). The CDR3 consists of 13 residues. As DNA, the CDR3 is TGCAGTGCTAGGCAAAAATCAGCGGGGGAGCTGTTTTTT. Translating it yields CSARQKSAGELFF.

V usage is TRBV7-9 and J usage is TRBJ2-7, with D possibly matching TRBD1 (5 bases). The germline V gene has CDR1 SEHNR and CDR2 FQNEAQ (reference sequence). The CDR3 spans 16 residues. V was shortened by 3 bases and J by 7 bases, with 22 bases between the two germline ends. CDR3 sequence (DNA): TGTGCCAGCAGCTTGTCTTCCGACAGTTCTAAATGGGAGCAGTACTTC. Its protein product is CASSLSSDSSKWEQYF. The full variable domain, rest sourced from reference TRBV7-9 and TRBJ2-7, is DTGVSQNPRHKITKRGQNVTFRCDPISEHNRLYWYRQTLGQGPEFLTYFQNEAQLEKSRLLSDRFSAERPKGSFSTLEIQRTEQGDSAMYLCASSLSSDSSKWEQYFGPGTRLTVT.

The genes are TRBV6-5 and TRBJ2-5; D unclear. Between the trimmed V and J ends, which lost 10 bases and 1 base, there was a span of 13 bases. This CDR3 contains 13 residues. CDR1 and CDR2 (germline): MNHEY, SVGAGI. As DNA, the CDR3 is TGTGCCATCAGCATCAACAGCCAAGAGACCCAGTACTTC. Translated: CAISINSQETQYF.

The V call is TRBV6-5, the J call TRBJ2-7, with D possibly TRBD1 on 6 matching bases. Trimming took off 6 bases at V and 4 bases at J, with 10 bases between the two ends. In germline, CDR1 is MNHEY, CDR2 SVGAGI. This CDR3 has 12 residues. The CDR3 DNA reads as TGTGCCAGCAGCCAGGGGTCGTACGAGCAGTACTTC. Translating it yields CASSQGSYEQYF.

This clonotype has only a few counts. V and J are TRBV5-4 and TRBJ1-2, with 7 bases matching TRBD1. Germline assignment: CDR1 SGHNT and CDR2 YYREEE (reference sequence). V was clipped by 4 bases and J by 3 bases; unmatched bases: 6. CDR3 length equals 14 residues. The CDR3: CASSIDRADYGYTF. The CDR3 nucleotides are TGTGCCAGCAGCATTGACAGGGCCGACTATGGCTACACCTTC.

This clonotype was seen only a few times. The rearrangement links TRBV14 to TRBJ2-1, with 10 bases aligning to TRBD1. The V and J ends lost 5 bases and 5 bases, in that order; junction bases with no gene match: 12. The length of the CDR3 is 17 residues. Germline values: CDR1 SGHDN, CDR2 FVKESK. In nucleotides, the CDR3 is TGTGCCAGCAGCGACAGGGGGCTCGCCCATTCCCACAATGAGCAGTTCTTC. This translates into CASSDRGLAHSHNEQFF.

The chain uses TRBV6-1 and TRBJ1-2; 10 nucleotides agree with TRBD1. V was clipped by 7 bases and J by 5 bases; unmatched bases: 7. Germline CDR1 is MNHNS and CDR2 is SASEGT. CDR3 length: 14 amino acids. The CDR3 here is CASTPDRGKYGYTF. The CDR3 DNA follows: TGTGCCAGCACCCCGGACAGGGGGAAGTATGGCTACACCTTC.

The chain employs TRBV6-2 or TRBV6-3 and TRBJ2-1; 11 nucleotides line up with TRBD1. Germline values: CDR1 MNHEY, CDR2 SVGEGT. The CDR3 totals 17 residues. After removal of 6 bases from V and 3 bases from J, the junction contained 10 bases not matched to a gene. The DNA of the CDR3 is TGTGCCAGCAGCCCGGCCGGACAGGGGGCGGACTACAATGAGCAGTTCTTC. This gives the protein CASSPAGQGADYNEQFF.

This clonotype has only a few counts. The V and J genes are TRBV27 and TRBJ1-2, with a weak D call TRBD1 (6 bases). V was trimmed by 6 bases and J by 8 bases, leaving 22 bases between them. Germline CDR1 reads MNHEY; CDR2 reads SMNVEV (reference sequence). This CDR3 is 15 amino acids long. CDR3 nucleotides: TGTGCCAGCAGCCCTGCCTTCAACAGGGTCGGAGGCTACACCTTC. Translated, it gives CASSPAFNRVGGYTF.